This entry describes one TCR beta chain. This clonotype was seen many times. The antigen this receptor binds is unknown. Base qualities are not provided; no much larger clone lies one nucleotide away. The method behind the library was 5' RACE. These reads were obtained on a NextSeq 500. In the TCR library protocol, unique molecular identifiers were attached to individual cDNA molecules to correct for PCR bias and sequencing error. Both TCR alpha and beta chains were sequenced, and tight co-correlation was observed between alpha and beta sequence abundances in each sample. The authors processed their data as follows. V gene, J gene and CDR3 annotation of TCR sequences was performed with Decombinator V4. TCRs were defined as expanded if a significant change between any two time points was detected under a Poisson model with p below 0.0001. TCR abundances were normalised to the total number of TCRs sequenced in each sample and reported as counts per million. TRAV1-2 paired with TRAJ12, TRAJ20 or TRAJ33 defined MAIT TCRs, while TRAV10 paired with TRAJ18 defined iNKT TCRs. VDJdb, accessed on 1 November 2021, was searched for TCRs annotated for CMV, EBV and SARS-CoV-2, and TCRs annotated for more than one antigen were excluded. TCRdb reprocessed the public reads (quality trimming at Q25 with fastp, clone calling with MiXCR) and kept in-frame beta chains. Identical CDR3 protein sequences are pooled into one entry, listed with their most common genes and DNA. The V and J calls shown here were made by TCRdb, not taken from the authors' results. The sample table records about 56,000 distinct CDR3 sequences; around 15% of these occur just once. The ten largest clones capture approximately 4% of the sample.

The data were obtained in a study of early T cells in non-severe SARS-CoV-2 infection listed by TCRdb under 2021. Regarding the complete study: Bulk RNA from unsorted whole blood was used for TCR sequencing, so alpha and beta chains could not be paired.

This was a case-control study nested in a cohort of healthcare workers in London, UK, who had nasopharyngeal swab PCR tests and blood samples taken every week. Healthcare workers were recruited between 23 and 31 March 2020, during the week of the UK lockdown, and were followed weekly for up to about 15 weeks. From its cysteine to its phenylalanine, the CDR3 spans 17 amino acids. Only CDR3 DNA is held: 51 bases, read in frame from base 1. Broader findings and caveats from the paper: VDJdb matching was skewed toward anti-spike CD8 responses, so virus-specific expansions were likely underestimated and private and CD4 specificities were missed.

The input for sequencing was whole blood, taken at baseline. The chain uses TRBV21-1 and TRBJ2-7; the table's D call TRBD2 went unverified against the DNA. TRBV21-1 is assigned pseudogene status. The receptor's source is an adult who was a healthcare worker with PCR-confirmed SARS-CoV-2 infection or an uninfected control (not recorded which). The CDR3 protein: CASLRTGGTDRKYEQYF. The sequenced DNA: TGTGCCAGCTTACGAACCGGCGGGACTGATAGAAAGTACGAGCAGTACTTC.